This T cell receptor (beta chain) was obtained from a study of regulatory T cells in long-lasting Graves disease. This CDR3 is 15 amino acids long. CDR3 regions were amplified by Arm-PCR using iRepertoire HTBI primers to build TCR beta libraries. TCRdb reanalysed the multiplex PCR reads using MiXCR and keeps one entry per CDR3 protein. Altogether 300,000 to 500,000 distinct CDR3 sequences are present, around 20% being singletons, with the ten largest covering 20%. General study results and limits: Persistent patients shared more public clonotypes (2,741) than newly diagnosed patients (about 940). There was favoring of TRBV28, TRBJ1-2 and TRBJ2-5 in persistent disease. Having few samples may have compromised the accuracy.

The time point denotes: persistent/refractory GD, antithyroid drugs over 5 years with positive TRAb. The authors made the TCR library using RNA they extracted from PBMCs. The guidelines of the American Thyroid Association were the basis for diagnosing Graves' disease. To note about this clonotype: Its antigen is currently unknown.

This rearrangement joins TRBV12-3 or TRBV12-4 to TRBJ2-7, with TRBD2 identical over 12 bases. The J call may be incorrect, as the DNA end agrees better with TRBJ2-1. The source of this sequence is a female donor with Graves disease. Material: peripheral blood mononuclear cells (PBMCs), obtained when the disease was refractory, from a patient treated with antithyroid drugs. CDR3 loop: CASSATSGSLVEQFF. The CDR3 DNA sequence: TGTGCCAGCAGTGCGACTAGCGGGAGTCTGGTTGAGCAGTTCTTC.